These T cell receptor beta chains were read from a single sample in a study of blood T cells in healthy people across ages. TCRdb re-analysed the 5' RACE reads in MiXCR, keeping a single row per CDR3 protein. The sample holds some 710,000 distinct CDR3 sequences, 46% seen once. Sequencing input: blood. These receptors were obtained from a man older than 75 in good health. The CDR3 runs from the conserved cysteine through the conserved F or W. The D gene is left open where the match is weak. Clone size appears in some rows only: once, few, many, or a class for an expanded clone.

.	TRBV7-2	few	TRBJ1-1	TGTGCCAGCAGCTTACATGGGGCTACGAACACTGAAGCTTTCTTT	CASSLHGATNTEAFF
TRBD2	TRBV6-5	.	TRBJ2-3	TGTGCCAGCAGGGGACTAGCGGGAGTCACGGATACGCAGTATTTT	CASRGLAGVTDTQYF
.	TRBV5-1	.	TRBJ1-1	TGCGCCAGCAGCTTGGATGGACAGAGGGCTACTGAAGCTTTCTTT	CASSLDGQRATEAFF
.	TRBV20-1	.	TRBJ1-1	TGCAGAGCTAGAGACCCATTTCGCACTGAAGCTTTCTTT	CRARDPFRTEAFF
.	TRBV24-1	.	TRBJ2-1	TGTGCCACCAGTGATGTACCGGGCCAGCGGACCTACAATGAGCAGTTCTTC	CATSDVPGQRTYNEQFF
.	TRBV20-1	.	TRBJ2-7	TGCAGTGCTAGCGGGCCCACCTACGAGCAGTACTTC	CSASGPTYEQYF
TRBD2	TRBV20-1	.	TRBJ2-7	TGCAGTGCTAGAGACCTACTAGCGGGAGAAAACGAGCAGTACTTC	CSARDLLAGENEQYF
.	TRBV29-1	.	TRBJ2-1	TGCAGCGTTGGGCGATCAACCAATGAGCAGTTCTTC	CSVGRSTNEQFF
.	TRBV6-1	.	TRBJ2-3	TGTGCCAGCAGTCTCGACAATAGACTAGATACGCAGTATTTT	CASSLDNRLDTQYF
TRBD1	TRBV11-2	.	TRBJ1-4	TGTGCCAGCAGCGGGGACAGGGACGGGGAAAAACTGTTTTTT	CASSGDRDGEKLFF
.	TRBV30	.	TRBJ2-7	TGTGCCTGGAGTGGCGGGACTTCGATGTTGTACGAGCAGTACTTC	CAWSGGTSMLYEQYF
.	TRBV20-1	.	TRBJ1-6	TGCAGTGCTACGGCAGGGAAATCACCCCTCCACTTT	CSATAGKSPLHF
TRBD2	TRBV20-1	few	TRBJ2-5	TGCAGTGCTAGACTAGCGGGAGTTGAGACCCAGTACTTC	CSARLAGVETQYF
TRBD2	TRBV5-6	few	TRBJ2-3	TGTGCCAGCAGCTTCAGTCTAGCGGGGCTCACAGATACGCAGTATTTT	CASSFSLAGLTDTQYF
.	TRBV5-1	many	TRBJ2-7	TGCGCCAGCAGCTTGGAGGGAGCGGGCGCAAGCTCCTACGAGCAGTACTTC	CASSLEGAGASSYEQYF
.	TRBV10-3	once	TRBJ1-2	TGTGCCATCAGTGAGTTTGTCCGATCTAACTATGGCTACACCTTC	CAISEFVRSNYGYTF
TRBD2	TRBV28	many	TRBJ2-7	TGTGCCAGCAGAGTAGCGGGGTACTACGAGCAGTACTTC	CASRVAGYYEQYF
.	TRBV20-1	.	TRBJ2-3	TGCAGTGCTAGAGAGGGTCGGGATACGCAGTATTTT	CSAREGRDTQYF
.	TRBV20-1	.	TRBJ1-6	TGCAGTGCTAGGGGAGATAGCTCCTATAATTCACCCCTCCACTTT	CSARGDSSYNSPLHF
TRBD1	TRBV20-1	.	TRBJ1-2	TGCAGTGCTAGAGATACCTACAGGGGGGTCGGCTATGGCTACACCTTC	CSARDTYRGVGYGYTF
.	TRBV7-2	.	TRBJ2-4	TGTGCCAGCAGCTTAGTGGGCTCCGCCGACGTAGCCAAAAACATTCAGTACTTC	CASSLVGSADVAKNIQYF
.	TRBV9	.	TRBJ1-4	TGTGCCAGCAGCGTAGGGGCTGGTGGCGCTAATGAAAAACCGTTTTTT	CASSVGAGGANEKPFF
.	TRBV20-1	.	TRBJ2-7	TGCAGTGCTGGGATTAGGACCGGTACCTACAATGAGCAGTACTTC	CSAGIRTGTYNEQYF
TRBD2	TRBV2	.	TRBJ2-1	TGTGCCAATTTAGCGGGGGGGCCATCGAATGAGCAGTTCTTC	CANLAGGPSNEQFF
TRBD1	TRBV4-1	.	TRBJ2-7	TGCGCCAGCAGCCAAGATATGCTGACAGGGGCAGTACGTGAGCAGTACTTC	CASSQDMLTGAVREQYF
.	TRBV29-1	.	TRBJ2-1	TGCAGCGTTGAAGGACTACCGAATTTCTACAATGAGCAGTTCTTC	CSVEGLPNFYNEQFF
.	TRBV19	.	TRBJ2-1	TGTGCCAGTAGTATAGCACAGGACTCCTACAATGAGCAGTTCTTC	CASSIAQDSYNEQFF
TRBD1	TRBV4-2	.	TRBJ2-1	TGTGCCAGCAGCACCCGGGACAGGGGGCTTATCTACAATGAGCAGTTCTTC	CASSTRDRGLIYNEQFF
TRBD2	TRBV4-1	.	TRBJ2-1	TGCGCCAGCAGCCAGCGGGAGCGCCTCAATGAGCAGTTCTTC	CASSQRERLNEQFF